This entry lists 5 T cell receptor beta chains sequenced from one sample in a study of T-cell reconstitution after alpha-beta-depleted transplantation in children. Construction of the TCRbeta library involved unique molecular identifiers. TCRdb processed the PCR reads anew with MiXCR; each CDR3 protein has one entry. The sample records hundreds of thousands of distinct CDR3 sequences, 15% to 20% being singletons. Material: PBMCs, mostly from graft donor cells, obtained 360 days after TCRalphabeta/CD19-depleted stem cell transplant. These receptors were taken from a male patient aged 2 to 10 who had a stem cell transplant for acute lymphoblastic leukemia, so the T cells may come from the graft donor.

The chain couples TRBV20-1 to TRBJ2-3; tentatively, D is TRBD1 (5 bases). This CDR3 spans 12 amino acids. Germline V gives CDR1 DFQATT, CDR2 SNEGSKA (reference sequence). V lost 1 base and J lost 4, with 6 bases in between. CDR3 loop: CSARVGADTQYF. The CDR3 DNA reads TGCAGTGCTAGAGTAGGGGCAGATACGCAGTATTTT.

J is TRBJ2-5 and V is TRBV27; 8 bases agree with TRBD2. Per germline, CDR1 MNHEY and CDR2 SMNVEV (reference sequence). The trim removed 6 bases at V and 1 base at J, leaving 10 bases unmatched. There are 16 residues in the CDR3. CDR3 protein: CASSPGLAELQETQYF. CDR3 bases: TGTGCCAGCAGCCCTGGACTAGCTGAACTCCAAGAGACCCAGTACTTC.

This clonotype has ten or more counts. The chain joins TRBV9 to TRBJ2-1, with D unclear. V shed 0 bases and J shed 3 bases, with 4 bases lying between them. This CDR3 has 13 residues. Germline assignment: CDR1 SGDLS and CDR2 YYNGEE. This chain's CDR3 is CASSVGRYNEQFF. CDR3 bases: TGTGCCAGCAGCGTAGGCCGCTACAATGAGCAGTTCTTC.

This chain links TRBV4-3 with TRBJ2-5; 7 bases line up with TRBD2. The CDR3 is 16 amino acids. Trimming at V came to 1 base and at J to 4 bases, leaving 9 bases not matched to a gene. Germline values: CDR1 LGHNA, CDR2 YSLEER. CDR3 DNA sequence: TGCGCCAGCAGCCAAGGGGCGGGAGTAGGCCCAGAGACCCAGTACTTC. Amino acids: CASSQGAGVGPETQYF.

The table lists this clonotype with many counts. This rearrangement joins TRBV11-2 to TRBJ2-2, with 12 bases fitting TRBD2. The CDR3 length is 17 residues. V shed 5 bases, J shed 1 base, and the junction held 5 bases outside the gene matches. Germline CDR1 reads SGHAT; CDR2 reads FQNNGV. The CDR3 region has the DNA TGTGCCAGCAGCCGGCGACTAGCGGGAGAGAACACCGGGGAGCTGTTTTTT. Amino acid sequence: CASSRRLAGENTGELFF.